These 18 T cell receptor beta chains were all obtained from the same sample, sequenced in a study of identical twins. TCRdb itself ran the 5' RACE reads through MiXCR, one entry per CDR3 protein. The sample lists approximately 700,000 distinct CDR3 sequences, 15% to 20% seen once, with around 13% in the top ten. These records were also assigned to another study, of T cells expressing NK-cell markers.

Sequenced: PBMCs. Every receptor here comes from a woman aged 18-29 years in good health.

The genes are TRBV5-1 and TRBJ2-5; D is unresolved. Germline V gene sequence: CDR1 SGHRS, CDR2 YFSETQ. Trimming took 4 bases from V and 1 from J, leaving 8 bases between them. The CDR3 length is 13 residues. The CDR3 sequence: CASSHAGQETQYF. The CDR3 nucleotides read TGCGCCAGCAGCCACGCTGGCCAAGAGACCCAGTACTTC.

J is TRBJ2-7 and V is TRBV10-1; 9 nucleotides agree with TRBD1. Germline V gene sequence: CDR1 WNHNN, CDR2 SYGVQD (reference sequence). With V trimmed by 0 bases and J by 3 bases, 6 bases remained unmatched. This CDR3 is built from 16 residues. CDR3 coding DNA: TGCGCCAGCAGTGAGTCGGGCCGGGACAGGGACTACGAGCAGTACTTC. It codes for CASSESGRDRDYEQYF.

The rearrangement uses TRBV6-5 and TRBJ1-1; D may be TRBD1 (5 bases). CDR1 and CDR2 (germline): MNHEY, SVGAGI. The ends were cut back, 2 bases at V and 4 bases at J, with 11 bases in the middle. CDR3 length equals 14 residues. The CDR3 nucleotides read TGTGCCAGCAGTTACGGGGGAAGTGGCACTGAAGCTTTCTTT. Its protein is CASSYGGSGTEAFF.

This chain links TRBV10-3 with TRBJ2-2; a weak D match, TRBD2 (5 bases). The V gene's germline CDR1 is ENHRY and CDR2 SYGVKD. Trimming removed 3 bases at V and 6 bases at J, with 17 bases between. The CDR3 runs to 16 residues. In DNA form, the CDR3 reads TGTGCCATCAGTGAATCTTCCCGGGGAATGGCCGGGGAGCTGTTTTTT. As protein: CAISESSRGMAGELFF.

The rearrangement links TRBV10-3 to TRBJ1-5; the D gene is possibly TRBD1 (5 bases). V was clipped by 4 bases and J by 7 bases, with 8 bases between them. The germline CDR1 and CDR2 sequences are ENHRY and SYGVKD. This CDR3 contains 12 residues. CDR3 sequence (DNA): TGTGCCATCAGTGCTACAGGACAGCCCCAGCATTTT. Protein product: CAISATGQPQHF.

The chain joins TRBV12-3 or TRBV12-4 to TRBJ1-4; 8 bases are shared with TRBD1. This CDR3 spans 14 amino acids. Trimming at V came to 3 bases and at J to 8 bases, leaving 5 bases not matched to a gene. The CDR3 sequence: CASSFWDRLEKLFF. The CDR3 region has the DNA TGTGCCAGCAGTTTCTGGGACAGGTTGGAAAAACTGTTTTTT.

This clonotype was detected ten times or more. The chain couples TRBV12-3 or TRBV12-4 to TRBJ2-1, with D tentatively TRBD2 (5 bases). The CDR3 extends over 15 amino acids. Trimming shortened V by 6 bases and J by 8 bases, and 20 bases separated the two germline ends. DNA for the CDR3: TGTGCCAGCAGCCTCTTAGCGACCTCCCTGGATGAGCAGTTCTTC. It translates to CASSLLATSLDEQFF.

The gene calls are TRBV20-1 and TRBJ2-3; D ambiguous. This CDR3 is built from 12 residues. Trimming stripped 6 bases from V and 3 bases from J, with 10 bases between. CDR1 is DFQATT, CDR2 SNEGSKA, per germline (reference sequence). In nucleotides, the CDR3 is TGCAGTGCCCTTGTCATTACAGATACGCAGTATTTT. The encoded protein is CSALVITDTQYF.

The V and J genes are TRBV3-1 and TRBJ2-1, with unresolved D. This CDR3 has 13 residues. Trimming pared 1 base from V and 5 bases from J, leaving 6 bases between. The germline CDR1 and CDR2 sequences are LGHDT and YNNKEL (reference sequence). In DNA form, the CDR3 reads TGTGCCAGCAGCCAAGCCTGGGACAATGAGCAGTTCTTC. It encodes CASSQAWDNEQFF.

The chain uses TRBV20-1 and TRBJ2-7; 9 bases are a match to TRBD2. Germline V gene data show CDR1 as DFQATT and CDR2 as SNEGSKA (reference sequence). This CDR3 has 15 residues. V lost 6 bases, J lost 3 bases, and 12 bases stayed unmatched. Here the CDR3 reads CSAIAGEGRDYEQYF. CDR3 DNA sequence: TGCAGTGCGATAGCGGGGGAAGGGAGAGACTACGAGCAGTACTTC.

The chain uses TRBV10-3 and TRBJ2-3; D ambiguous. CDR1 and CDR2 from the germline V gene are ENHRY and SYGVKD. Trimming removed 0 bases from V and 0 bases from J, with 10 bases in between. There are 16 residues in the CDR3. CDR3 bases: TGTGCCATCAGTGAGTCGTGGGTCCGCAGCACAGATACGCAGTATTTT. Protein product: CAISESWVRSTDTQYF.

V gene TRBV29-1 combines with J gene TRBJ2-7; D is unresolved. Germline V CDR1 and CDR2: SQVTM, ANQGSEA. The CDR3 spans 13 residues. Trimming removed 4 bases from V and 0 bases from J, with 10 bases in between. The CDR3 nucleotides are TGCAGCGTTGTTCCCCCCTTCTCCTACGAGCAGTACTTC. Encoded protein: CSVVPPFSYEQYF.

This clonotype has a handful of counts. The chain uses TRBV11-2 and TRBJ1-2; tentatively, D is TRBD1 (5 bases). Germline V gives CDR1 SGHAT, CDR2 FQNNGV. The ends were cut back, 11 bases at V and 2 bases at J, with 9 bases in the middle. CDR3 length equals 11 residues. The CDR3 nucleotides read TGTGCCGCCGGGACCAACTATGGCTACACCTTC. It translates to CAAGTNYGYTF. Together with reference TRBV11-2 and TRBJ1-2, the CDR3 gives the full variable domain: EAGVAQSPRYKIIEKRQSVAFWCNPISGHATLYWYQQILGQGPKLLIQFQNNGVVDDSQLPKDRFSAERLKGVDSTLKIQPAKLEDSAVYLCAAGTNYGYTFGSGTRLTVV.

This chain's CDR3 is CSKASVGNNEQFF. The CDR3 region has the DNA TGCAGTAAGGCATCGGTAGGGAACAATGAGCAGTTCTTC. The J gene is TRBJ2-1, the V gene TRBV20-1; D is unresolved. Germline CDR1 is DFQATT and CDR2 is SNEGSKA (reference sequence). V was cut by 8 bases and J by 5 bases, with 16 bases left in between. The length of the CDR3 is 13 residues.

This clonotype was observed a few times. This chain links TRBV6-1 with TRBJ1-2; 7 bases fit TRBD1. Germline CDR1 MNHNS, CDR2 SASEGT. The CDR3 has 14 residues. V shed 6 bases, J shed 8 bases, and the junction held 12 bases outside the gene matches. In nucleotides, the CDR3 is TGTGCCAGCAGCGCTCGACAGGGACTGTGGGGCTACACCTTC. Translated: CASSARQGLWGYTF.

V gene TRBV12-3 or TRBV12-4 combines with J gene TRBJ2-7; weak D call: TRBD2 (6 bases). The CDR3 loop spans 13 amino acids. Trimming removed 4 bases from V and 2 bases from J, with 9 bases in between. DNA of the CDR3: TGTGCCAGCAGTTGGGACTGGGCCTACGAGCAGTACTTC. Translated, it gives CASSWDWAYEQYF.

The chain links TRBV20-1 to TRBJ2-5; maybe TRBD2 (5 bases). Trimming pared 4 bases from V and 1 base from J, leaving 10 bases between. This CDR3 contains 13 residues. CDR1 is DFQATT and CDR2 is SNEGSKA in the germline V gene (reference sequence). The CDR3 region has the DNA TGCAGTGCTACTCTGACTACCCAAGAGACCCAGTACTTC. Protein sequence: CSATLTTQETQYF.

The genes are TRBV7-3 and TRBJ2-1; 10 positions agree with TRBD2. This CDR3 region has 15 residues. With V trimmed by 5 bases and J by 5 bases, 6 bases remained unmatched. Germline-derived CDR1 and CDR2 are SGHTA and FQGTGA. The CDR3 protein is CASSASGGVHNEQFF. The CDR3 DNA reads TGTGCCAGCAGCGCCAGCGGGGGGGTACACAATGAGCAGTTCTTC.